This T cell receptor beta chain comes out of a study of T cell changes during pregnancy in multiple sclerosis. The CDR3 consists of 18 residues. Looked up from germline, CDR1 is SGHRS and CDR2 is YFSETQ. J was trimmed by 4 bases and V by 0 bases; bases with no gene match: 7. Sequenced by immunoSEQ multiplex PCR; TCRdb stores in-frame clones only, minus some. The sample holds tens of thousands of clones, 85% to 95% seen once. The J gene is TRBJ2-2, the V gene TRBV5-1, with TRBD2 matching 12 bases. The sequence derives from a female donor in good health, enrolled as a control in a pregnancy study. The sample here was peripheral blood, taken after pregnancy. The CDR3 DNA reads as TGCGCCAGCAGCTTGGCCTTGACTAGCGGGAGCCTCACCGGGGAGCTGTTTTTT. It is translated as CASSLALTSGSLTGELFF.